Listed below are T cell receptor beta chains from one sample, sequenced in a study of identical twins. One entry per CDR3 protein results from TCRdb running MiXCR on the 5' RACE reads. The sample yields 1.5 million to 2 million distinct CDR3 sequences, around a third seen once. The sample consisted of cord blood. These receptors originate from a newborn girl in good health. Each CDR3 is given with its conserved first and last residue. Fields, in order: clone size, D gene, J gene, V gene, CDR3 protein, CDR3 DNA. The D gene is left open where the match is weak. Size values are once, few and many counts, or a class for expanded clones, and some rows have none.

few | NA | TRBJ2-3 | TRBV27 | CASKLYRLGTDTQYF | TGTGCCAGCAAGCTCTACCGCCTGGGCACAGATACGCAGTATTTT
many | TRBD2 | TRBJ2-1 | TRBV12-3/TRBV12-4 | CASSLRLANEQFF | TGTGCCAGCAGTTTACGACTAGCTAATGAGCAGTTCTTC
few | TRBD1 | TRBJ1-2 | TRBV5-1 | CASRSNTGGSYGYTF | TGCGCCAGCAGATCCAACACAGGGGGCAGCTATGGCTACACCTTC
NA | TRBD1 | TRBJ2-7 | TRBV13 | CASSSRDRGNYEQYF | TGTGCCAGCAGCTCCCGGGACAGGGGCAACTACGAGCAGTACTTC
few | NA | TRBJ2-3 | TRBV7-8 | CASSLARTRGPQYF | TGTGCCAGCAGCTTAGCCAGGACCAGGGGCCCGCAGTATTTT
NA | NA | TRBJ2-1 | TRBV5-1 | CASSLGDGLGNEQFF | TGCGCCAGCAGCTTGGGGGACGGCCTTGGCAATGAGCAGTTCTTC
few | TRBD1 | TRBJ1-4 | TRBV5-1 | CASSLRGQGVTNEKLFF | TGCGCCAGCAGCTTGCGGGGACAGGGAGTAACTAATGAAAAACTGTTTTTT
NA | NA | TRBJ2-1 | TRBV12-3/TRBV12-4 | CASSTEGGGGAPRREQFF | TGTGCCAGCAGCACTGAGGGGGGTGGCGGGGCCCCTCGTAGGGAGCAGTTCTTC
once | TRBD1 | TRBJ1-1 | TRBV6-1 | CASSTTGWKNTEAFF | TGTGCCAGCAGTACGACAGGGTGGAAGAACACTGAAGCTTTCTTT
many | TRBD1 | TRBJ1-2 | TRBV29-1 | CSVVQGNYGYTF | TGCAGCGTCGTACAGGGGAACTATGGCTACACCTTC
NA | NA | TRBJ1-1 | TRBV4-1 | CASSQVVPITEAFF | TGCGCCAGCAGCCAGGTTGTACCCATCACTGAAGCTTTCTTT
few | TRBD1 | TRBJ2-1 | TRBV7-9 | CASSSRRDRPHNEQFF | TGTGCCAGCAGCTCGCGCCGGGACAGGCCTCACAATGAGCAGTTCTTC
NA | NA | TRBJ2-3 | TRBV4-2 | CASSQDLERMTDTQYF | TGTGCCAGCAGCCAAGATCTGGAGCGGATGACAGATACGCAGTATTTT
NA | TRBD2 | TRBJ2-1 | TRBV5-8 | CASSLIPSGRQETQFF | TGTGCCAGCAGCTTGATCCCTAGCGGGCGACAAGAGACCCAGTTCTTC
NA | NA | TRBJ2-7 | TRBV2 | CASSGGADLNGRAGFYEQYF | TGTGCCAGCAGTGGAGGTGCAGACTTGAATGGAAGAGCTGGGTTCTACGAGCAGTACTTC
few | NA | TRBJ2-7 | TRBV7-9 | CASSLVQNYEQYF | TGTGCCAGCAGCTTAGTACAGAACTACGAGCAGTACTTC
NA | NA | TRBJ2-5 | TRBV7-9 | CASSLSATKEAQYF | TGTGCCAGCAGCTTATCGGCTACGAAGGAGGCCCAGTACTTC
few | NA | TRBJ2-7 | TRBV20-1 | CSARSAGRETYEQYF | TGCAGTGCTAGGTCGGCAGGACGAGAGACCTACGAGCAGTACTTC
NA | NA | TRBJ2-7 | TRBV20-1 | CSARGAANYEQYF | TGCAGTGCTAGGGGAGCGGCAAACTACGAGCAGTACTTC
few | NA | TRBJ2-7 | TRBV7-2 | CASSLYGGRNSYEQYF | TGTGCCAGCAGCTTATACGGGGGGCGAAACTCCTACGAGCAGTACTTC